The 10 T cell receptor beta chains below were found in one sample sequenced in a study of cytomegalovirus exposure and HLA in healthy donors. The PCR contained 60 Vbeta and 13 Jbeta primers. The assay was immunoSEQ multiplex PCR, and TCRdb's table has in-frame clones only and misses some. The sample carries 150,000 or so clones, about 74% recorded once. Specimen: PBMCs. Receptor source: a man aged 40-49 years in good health and CMV-seropositive.

The sample holds one count of this clone. The chain has TRBV10-1 and TRBJ2-1, with TRBD2 matching 10 bases. The V gene's germline CDR1 is WNHNN and CDR2 SYGVQD (reference sequence). The V segment lost 6 bases and the J segment 7 bases; nucleotides outside the gene matches: 9. The CDR3 totals 15 residues. In nucleotides, the CDR3 is TGCGCCAGCAGAGCAGGACTAGCGGTGGAAAATGAGCAGTTCTTC. It codes for CASRAGLAVENEQFF.

The gene calls are TRBV4-3 and TRBJ2-1, with D perhaps TRBD2 (5 bases). Germline V CDR1 and CDR2: LGHNA, YSLEER. Trimming took 0 bases from V and 4 from J, leaving 10 bases between them. The CDR3 length is 15 residues. CDR3 sequence: CASSQEASLYNEQFF. CDR3 nucleotides: TGCGCCAGCAGCCAAGAGGCTAGCTTATACAATGAGCAGTTCTTC.

This clone was picked up one time. The rearrangement joins TRBV2 to TRBJ2-7, with D possibly matching TRBD2 (5 bases). Trimming shortened V by 6 bases and J by 7 bases, and 19 bases separated the two germline ends. Germline loops: CDR1 SNHLY, CDR2 FYNNEI. The CDR3 is made up of 14 amino acids. The CDR3 region has the DNA TGTGCCAGCAGCTACCTTCTAGCTTCTGGGGAGCAGTACTTC. Its translation: CASSYLLASGEQYF.

The rearrangement uses TRBV2 and TRBJ1-2; no firm D call. V was pared by 8 bases and J by 0 bases, with 16 bases between. The CDR3 spans 15 residues. Germline values: CDR1 SNHLY, CDR2 FYNNEI. The CDR3 DNA reads TGTGCCAGCCACCGACTTGGAGTGGCTAACTATGGCTACACCTTC. It codes for CASHRLGVANYGYTF. The full variable domain, rest sourced from reference TRBV2 and TRBJ1-2, is EPEVTQTPSHQVTQMGQEVILRCVPISNHLYFYWYRQILGQKVEFLVSFYNNEISEKSEIFDDQFSVERPDGSNFTLKIRSTKLEDSAMYFCASHRLGVANYGYTFGSGTRLTVV.

The rearrangement links TRBV7-9 to TRBJ2-1; TRBD2 matches 13 bases. The CDR3 loop spans 17 amino acids. With V trimmed by 6 bases and J by 10 bases, 15 bases remained unmatched. CDR1 and CDR2 from the germline V gene are SEHNR and FQNEAQ (reference sequence). The CDR3 nucleotides read TGTGCCAGCAGTTTTAGAGGGGGACTAGCGGGATTAAGAGAGCAGTTCTTC. It is translated as CASSFRGGLAGLREQFF. Looking up the rest from reference TRBV7-9 and TRBJ2-1 gives the full variable domain: DTGVSQNPRHKITKRGQNVTFRCDPISEHNRLYWYRQTLGQGPEFLTYFQNEAQLEKSRLLSDRFSAERPKGSFSTLEIQRTEQGDSAMYLCASSFRGGLAGLREQFFGPGTRLTVL.

This clone was seen only once. V gene TRBV5-1 combines with J gene TRBJ2-2; 13 bases agree with TRBD2. In germline, CDR1 is SGHRS, CDR2 YFSETQ. V lost 4 bases to trimming and J lost 3 bases; unmatched junction nucleotides: 3. This CDR3 region has 16 residues. CDR3 sequence reads: CASSEGLAGYTGELFF. The CDR3 DNA is TGCGCCAGCAGCGAGGGACTAGCGGGATACACCGGGGAGCTGTTTTTT.

The rearrangement joins TRBV7-9 to TRBJ1-1, with 7 positions matching TRBD1. The CDR3 loop spans 15 amino acids. The germline V gene has CDR1 SEHNR and CDR2 FQNEAQ (reference sequence). V was clipped by 5 bases and J by 0 bases; unmatched bases: 6. The CDR3 sequence: CASSRGQIMNTEAFF. The CDR3 DNA follows: TGTGCCAGCAGCCGGGGACAGATTATGAACACTGAAGCTTTCTTT.

The chain links TRBV27 to TRBJ2-6; maybe TRBD2 (6 bases). The germline gives CDR1 MNHEY, CDR2 SMNVEV (reference sequence). The ends were cut back, 6 bases at V and 0 bases at J, with 12 bases in the middle. The CDR3 has 16 amino acids. CDR3 in amino acids: CASRRDFSSGANVLTF. The CDR3 DNA follows: TGTGCCAGCAGGCGGGACTTCAGCTCTGGGGCCAACGTCCTGACTTTC.

The chain couples TRBV27 to TRBJ2-1; D ambiguous. Per the germline V gene, CDR1 is MNHEY and CDR2 is SMNVEV (reference sequence). The ends were cut back, 2 bases at V and 6 bases at J, with 8 bases in the middle. This CDR3 spans 13 amino acids. The CDR3: CASSLIRGNEQFF. In DNA, the CDR3 is TGTGCCAGCAGTTTAATTCGAGGCAATGAGCAGTTCTTC.

This chain links TRBV18 with TRBJ1-4; 8 bases map to TRBD1. Unmatched junction bases numbered 4, after V lost 3 bases and J lost 7 bases. This CDR3 region has 14 residues. Germline lookup yields CDR1 KGHSH and CDR2 LQKENI. The CDR3, as DNA: TGTGCCAGCTCACCCCAGGGGGCAGGTGAAAAACTGTTTTTT. Translated, it gives CASSPQGAGEKLFF.